One TCR beta chain is described in this entry. This specimen belongs to a study of blood T cell repertoires in COVID-19. At the level of the study: The United States, Italy and Spain provided the acute and convalescent COVID-19 samples. T cells, B-cell-depleted T cells, or PBMCs provided the cDNA or gDNA that served as material.

The authors' processing: Estimated nucleated cell counts came from reference gene primer amplification. TCRdb's table, derived via immunoSEQ multiplex PCR, lists solely in-frame clones and lacks some. Clonal size and the V and J genes are those of that table, whereas D and trimming came from the DNA. Of 250,000 to 350,000 clones listed, approximately 91% were seen once; the top ten hold approximately 12%. CDR1 and CDR2 (germline): SEHNR, FQNEAQ (reference sequence). The V and J ends lost 5 bases and 2 bases, in that order; junction bases with no gene match: 7. The CDR3 sequence is 15 residues long. The chain couples TRBV7-9 to TRBJ2-7, with 9 nucleotides matching TRBD1. The sample comprised peripheral blood. The TCR comes from a woman between 55 and 75 years old with acute or convalescent COVID-19. For the CDR3, the DNA is TGTGCCAGCAGCCGTGTGGACAGGGGAGCCTACGAGCAGTACTTC. Encoded protein: CASSRVDRGAYEQYF.